This T cell receptor (beta chain) was retrieved from a study of identical twins. V was trimmed by 7 bases and J by 9 bases, leaving 13 bases between them. The CDR3 loop spans 11 amino acids. Germline values: CDR1 DFQATT, CDR2 SNEGSKA (reference sequence). This clonotype was recorded a few times. TCRdb processed the 5' RACE reads anew with MiXCR; each CDR3 protein has one entry. This repertoire shows roughly 690,000 distinct CDR3 sequences, around 6% found once; its top ten account for 1.5% to 2%. Sequenced: naive T cells sorted from blood. This clonotype originated in a man aged 18 to 30 in good health. This sequence joins TRBV20-1 and TRBJ2-1; either TRBD1 or TRBD2 may fit D (6 bases each). Here the CDR3 DNA reads TGCAGTGTTGGAGGGGGATCTGAGCAGTTCTTC. Translating it yields CSVGGGSEQFF.